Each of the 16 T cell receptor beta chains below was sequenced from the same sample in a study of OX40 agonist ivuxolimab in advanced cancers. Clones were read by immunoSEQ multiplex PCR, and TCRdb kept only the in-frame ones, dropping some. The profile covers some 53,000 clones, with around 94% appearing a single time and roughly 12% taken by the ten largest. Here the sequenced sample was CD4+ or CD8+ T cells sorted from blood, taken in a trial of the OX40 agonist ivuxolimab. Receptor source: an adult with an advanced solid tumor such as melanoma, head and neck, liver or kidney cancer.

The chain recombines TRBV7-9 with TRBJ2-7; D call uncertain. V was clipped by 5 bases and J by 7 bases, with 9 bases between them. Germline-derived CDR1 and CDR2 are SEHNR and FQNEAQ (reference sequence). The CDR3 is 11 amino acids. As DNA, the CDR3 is TGTGCCAGCAGCCCCGTTACTGAGCAGTACTTC. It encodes CASSPVTEQYF. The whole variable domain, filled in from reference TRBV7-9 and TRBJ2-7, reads DTGVSQNPRHKITKRGQNVTFRCDPISEHNRLYWYRQTLGQGPEFLTYFQNEAQLEKSRLLSDRFSAERPKGSFSTLEIQRTEQGDSAMYLCASSPVTEQYFGPGTRLTVT.

The CDR3 here is CASSQGRRDRDPGPNQPQHF. The DNA for the CDR3 is TGTGCCAGCAGCCAAGGTAGACGGGACCGGGACCCGGGCCCCAATCAGCCCCAGCATTTT. The rearrangement links TRBV14 to TRBJ1-5, with D maybe TRBD1 (5 bases). Germline V gene lookup returns CDR1 SGHDN and CDR2 FVKESK. The CDR3 runs 20 residues. Trimming removed 1 base at V and 3 bases at J, with 25 bases between. The full variable domain, in which reference TRBV14 and TRBJ1-5 provide the parts outside the CDR3, is EAGVTQFPSHSVIEKGQTVTLRCDPISGHDNLYWYRRVMGKEIKFLLHFVKESKQDESGMPNNRFLAERTGGTYSTLKVQPAELEDSGVYFCASSQGRRDRDPGPNQPQHFGDGTRLSIL.

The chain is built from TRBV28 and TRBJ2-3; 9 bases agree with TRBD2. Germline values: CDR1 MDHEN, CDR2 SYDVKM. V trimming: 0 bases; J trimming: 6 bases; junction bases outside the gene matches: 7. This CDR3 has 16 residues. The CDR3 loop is CASSLWAGGREDTQYF. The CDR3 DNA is TGTGCCAGCAGTTTATGGGCAGGCGGGAGGGAGGATACGCAGTATTTT.

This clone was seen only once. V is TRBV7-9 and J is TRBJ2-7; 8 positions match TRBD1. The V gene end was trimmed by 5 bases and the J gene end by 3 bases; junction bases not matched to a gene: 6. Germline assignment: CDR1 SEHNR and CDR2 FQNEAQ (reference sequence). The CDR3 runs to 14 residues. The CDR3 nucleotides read TGTGCCAGCAGCCTCGGGACAGGCCTCTACGAGCAGTACTTC. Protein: CASSLGTGLYEQYF.

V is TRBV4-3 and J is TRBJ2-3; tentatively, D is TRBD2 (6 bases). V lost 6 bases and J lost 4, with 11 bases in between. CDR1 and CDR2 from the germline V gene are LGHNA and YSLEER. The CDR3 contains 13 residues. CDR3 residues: CASRRSGSDTQYF. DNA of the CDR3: TGCGCCAGCAGGCGCAGCGGGTCAGATACGCAGTATTTT.

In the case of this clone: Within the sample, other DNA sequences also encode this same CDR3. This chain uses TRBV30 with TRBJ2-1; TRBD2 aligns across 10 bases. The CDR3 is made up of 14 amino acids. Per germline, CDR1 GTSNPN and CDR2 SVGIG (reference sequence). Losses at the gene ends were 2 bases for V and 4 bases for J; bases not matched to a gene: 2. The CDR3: CAWSSSGSYNEQFF. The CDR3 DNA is TGTGCCTGGAGTTCTAGCGGGAGTTACAATGAGCAGTTCTTC.

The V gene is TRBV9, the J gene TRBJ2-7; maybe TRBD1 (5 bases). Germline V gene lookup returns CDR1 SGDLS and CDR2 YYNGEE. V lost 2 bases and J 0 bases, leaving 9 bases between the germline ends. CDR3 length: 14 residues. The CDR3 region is CASSVTANSYEQYF. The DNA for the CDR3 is TGTGCCAGCAGCGTGACAGCGAACTCCTACGAGCAGTACTTC.

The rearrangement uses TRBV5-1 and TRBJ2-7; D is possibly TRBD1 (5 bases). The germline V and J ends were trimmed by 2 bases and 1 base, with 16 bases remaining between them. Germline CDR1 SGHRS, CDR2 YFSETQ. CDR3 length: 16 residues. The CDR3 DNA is TGCGCCAGCAGCTTAGGCGACAGTCCGTTATCCTACGAGCAGTACTTC. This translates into CASSLGDSPLSYEQYF.

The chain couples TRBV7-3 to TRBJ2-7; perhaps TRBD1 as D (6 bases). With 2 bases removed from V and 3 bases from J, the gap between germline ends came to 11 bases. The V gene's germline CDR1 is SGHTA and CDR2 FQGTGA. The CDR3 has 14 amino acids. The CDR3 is CASSLGRGRYEQYF. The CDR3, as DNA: TGTGCCAGCAGCTTAGGCAGGGGCCGCTACGAGCAGTACTTC.

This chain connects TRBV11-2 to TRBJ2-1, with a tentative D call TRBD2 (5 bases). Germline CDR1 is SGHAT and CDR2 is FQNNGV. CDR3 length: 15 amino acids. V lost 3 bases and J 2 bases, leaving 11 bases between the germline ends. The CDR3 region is CASSLGSAAYNEQFF. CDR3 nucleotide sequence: TGTGCCAGCAGCTTGGGTAGCGCGGCCTACAATGAGCAGTTCTTC.

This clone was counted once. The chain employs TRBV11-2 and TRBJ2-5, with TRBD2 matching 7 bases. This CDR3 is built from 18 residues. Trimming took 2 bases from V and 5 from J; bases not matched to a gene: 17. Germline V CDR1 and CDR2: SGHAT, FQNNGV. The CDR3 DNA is TGTGCCAGCAGCTTAATGGACCCGGGCGCGGGAGTCGGCGAGACCCAGTACTTC. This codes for CASSLMDPGAGVGETQYF.

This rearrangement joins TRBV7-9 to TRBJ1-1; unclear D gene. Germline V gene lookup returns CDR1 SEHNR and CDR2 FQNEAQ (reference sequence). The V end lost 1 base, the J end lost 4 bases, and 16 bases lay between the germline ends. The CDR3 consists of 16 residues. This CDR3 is CASSLVGSGLGTEAFF. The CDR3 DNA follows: TGTGCCAGCAGCTTAGTAGGATCCGGGTTGGGCACTGAAGCTTTCTTT. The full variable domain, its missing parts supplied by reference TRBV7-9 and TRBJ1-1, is DTGVSQNPRHKITKRGQNVTFRCDPISEHNRLYWYRQTLGQGPEFLTYFQNEAQLEKSRLLSDRFSAERPKGSFSTLEIQRTEQGDSAMYLCASSLVGSGLGTEAFFGQGTRLTVV.

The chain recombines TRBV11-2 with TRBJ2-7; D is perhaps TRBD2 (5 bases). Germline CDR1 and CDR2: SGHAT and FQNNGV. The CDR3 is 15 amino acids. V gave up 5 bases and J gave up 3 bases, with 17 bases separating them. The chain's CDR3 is CASSSGASEFYEQYF. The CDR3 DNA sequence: TGTGCCAGCAGCAGCGGCGCCTCCGAGTTCTACGAGCAGTACTTC.

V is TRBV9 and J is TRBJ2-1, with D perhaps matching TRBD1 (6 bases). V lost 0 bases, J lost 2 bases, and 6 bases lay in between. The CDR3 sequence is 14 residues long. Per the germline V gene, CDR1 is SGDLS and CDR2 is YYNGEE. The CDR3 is CASSVGTAYNEQFF. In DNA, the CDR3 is TGTGCCAGCAGCGTAGGGACAGCCTACAATGAGCAGTTCTTC.

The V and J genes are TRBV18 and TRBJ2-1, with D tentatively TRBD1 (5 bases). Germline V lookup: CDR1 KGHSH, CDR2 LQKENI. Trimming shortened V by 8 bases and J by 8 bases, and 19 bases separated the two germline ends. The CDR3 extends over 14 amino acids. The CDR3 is CASRRQGFRDEQFF. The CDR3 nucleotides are TGTGCCAGCCGGCGGCAGGGATTTAGGGATGAGCAGTTCTTC.

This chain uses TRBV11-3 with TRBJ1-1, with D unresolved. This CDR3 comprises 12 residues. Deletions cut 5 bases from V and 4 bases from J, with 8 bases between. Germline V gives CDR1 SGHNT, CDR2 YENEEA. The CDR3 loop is CASSGIGTEAFF. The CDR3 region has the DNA TGTGCCAGCAGCGGCATAGGCACTGAAGCTTTCTTT.